The T cell receptor beta chain described here comes from a study of cytomegalovirus exposure and HLA in healthy donors. Study-level results: Analysis was carried out at a later point, and it linked a missense DCLRE1C variant to TCR beta V- and J-gene trimming. Indistinguishable V segments such as TRBV6-2 and TRBV6-3 were excluded. Prior analysis indicated that the majority of TCR beta V segments exhibited productivity approximately 87% or approximately 30% of the time.

13 Jbeta primers and 60 Vbeta primers were used for the PCR. In the study's own analysis: The count from a later analysis was some 80 million unique TCR beta chains, some 10 million of them shared. Clones were sequenced by immunoSEQ multiplex PCR, and TCRdb holds only the in-frame ones, with some missing. V, J and clone size are those of that table, while D and trimming were read from the DNA. The sample lists some 150,000 clones, over 65% occurring once. Points on this clone: Its antigen is not known.

The CDR3 sequence is 14 residues long. CDR1 is SGHRS, CDR2 YFSETQ, per germline. The ends were cut back, 2 bases at V and 8 bases at J, with 16 bases in the middle. This sequence joins TRBV5-1 and TRBJ1-2; the D gene is possibly TRBD1 (5 bases). Sample: PBMCs. The receptor was derived from a woman aged 35 to 49 in good health and CMV-seronegative. The CDR3 DNA sequence: TGCGCCAGCAGCTTCCAGGACATCCAGAACGGCTACACCTTC. This sequence encodes CASSFQDIQNGYTF.